This T cell receptor beta chain was sequenced for a study of blood T cell repertoires in COVID-19. Across the study: The study drew acute and convalescent COVID-19 samples from the United States, Italy and Spain.

The authors' processing: Reference gene primer amplification gave estimated nucleated cell counts. TCRdb's copy holds only in-frame clones and misses some; the assay was immunoSEQ multiplex PCR. The V and J calls and clone size were taken over from that table, and D and trimming were inferred from the DNA. Of about 200,000 clones listed, under 95% are singletons. Trimming shortened V by 1 base and J by 1 base, and 8 bases separated the two germline ends. Germline CDR1 is GTSNPN and CDR2 is SVGIG (reference sequence). This CDR3 has 14 residues. This sequence originates from a man in his thirties or forties with acute or convalescent COVID-19. The chain carries TRBV30 and TRBJ1-3; a possible D gene is TRBD1 (5 bases). The sequenced sample was peripheral blood. For the CDR3, the DNA is TGTGCCTGGAGTGCAGGGTGGTCTGGAAACACCATATATTTT. Amino acids: CAWSAGWSGNTIYF.